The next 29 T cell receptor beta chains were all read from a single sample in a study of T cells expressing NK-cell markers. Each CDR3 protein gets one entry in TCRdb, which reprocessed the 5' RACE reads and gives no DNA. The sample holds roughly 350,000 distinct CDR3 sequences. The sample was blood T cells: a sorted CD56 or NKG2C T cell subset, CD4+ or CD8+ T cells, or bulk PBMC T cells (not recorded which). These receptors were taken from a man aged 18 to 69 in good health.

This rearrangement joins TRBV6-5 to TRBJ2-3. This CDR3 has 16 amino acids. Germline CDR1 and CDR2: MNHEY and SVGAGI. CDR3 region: CASSYSTGWATDTQYF.

The CDR3 spells CASSPERKITEAFF. The rearrangement uses TRBV19 and TRBJ1-1. Per the germline V gene, CDR1 is LNHDA and CDR2 is SQIVND (reference sequence). The CDR3 loop spans 14 amino acids.

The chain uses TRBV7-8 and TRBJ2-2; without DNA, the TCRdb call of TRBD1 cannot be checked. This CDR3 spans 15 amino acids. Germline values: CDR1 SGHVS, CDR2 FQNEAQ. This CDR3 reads CASSHRDWGAGELFF.

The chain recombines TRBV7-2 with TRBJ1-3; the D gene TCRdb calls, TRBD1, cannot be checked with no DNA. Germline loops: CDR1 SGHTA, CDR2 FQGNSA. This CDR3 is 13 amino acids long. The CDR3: CASSSPIGNTIYF.

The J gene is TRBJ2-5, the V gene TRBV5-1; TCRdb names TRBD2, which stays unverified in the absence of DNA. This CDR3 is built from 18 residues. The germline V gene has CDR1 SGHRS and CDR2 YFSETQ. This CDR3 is CASRRGLAGGPYQETQYF. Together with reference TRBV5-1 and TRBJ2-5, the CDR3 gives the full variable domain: KAGVTQTPRYLIKTRGQQVTLSCSPISGHRSVSWYQQTPGQGLQFLFEYFSETQRNKGNFPGRFSGRQFSNSRSEMNVSTLELGDSALYLCASRRGLAGGPYQETQYFGPGTRLLVL.

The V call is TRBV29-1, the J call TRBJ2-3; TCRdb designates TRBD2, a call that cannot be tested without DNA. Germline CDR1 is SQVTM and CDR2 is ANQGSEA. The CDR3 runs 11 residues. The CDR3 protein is CSVGELDTQYF.

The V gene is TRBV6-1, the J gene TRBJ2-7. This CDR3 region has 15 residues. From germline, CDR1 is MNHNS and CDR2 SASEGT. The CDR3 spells CASSEAIATAYEQYF.

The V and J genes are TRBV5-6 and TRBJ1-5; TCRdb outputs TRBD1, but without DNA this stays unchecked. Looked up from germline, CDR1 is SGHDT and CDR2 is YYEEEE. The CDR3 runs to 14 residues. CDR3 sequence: CASSLYTGDQPQHF.

CDR3 residues: CASSVGQPPLEQYF. The J gene is TRBJ2-7, the V gene TRBV7-2; as DNA is missing, the TRBD1 call by TCRdb cannot be tested. The CDR3 spans 14 residues. CDR1 is SGHTA and CDR2 is FQGNSA in the germline V gene.

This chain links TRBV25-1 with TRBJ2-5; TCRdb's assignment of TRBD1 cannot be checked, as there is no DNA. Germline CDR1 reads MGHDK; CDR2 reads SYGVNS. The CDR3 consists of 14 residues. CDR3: CASSLQGARETQYF.

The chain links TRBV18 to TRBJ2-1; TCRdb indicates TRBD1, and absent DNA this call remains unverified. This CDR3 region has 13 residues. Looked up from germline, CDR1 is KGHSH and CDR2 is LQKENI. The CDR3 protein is CASSPDRANEQFF.

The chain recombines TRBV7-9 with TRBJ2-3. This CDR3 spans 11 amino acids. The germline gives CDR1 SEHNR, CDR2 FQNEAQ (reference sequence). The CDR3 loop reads CASTSGDTQYF.

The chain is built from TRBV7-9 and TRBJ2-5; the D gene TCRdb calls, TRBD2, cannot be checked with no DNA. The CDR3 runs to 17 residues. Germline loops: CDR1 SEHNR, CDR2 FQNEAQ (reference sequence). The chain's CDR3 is CASSSPSSGGHQETQYF.

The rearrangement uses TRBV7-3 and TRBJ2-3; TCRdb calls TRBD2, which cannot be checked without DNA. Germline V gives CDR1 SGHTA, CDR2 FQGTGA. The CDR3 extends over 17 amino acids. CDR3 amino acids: CASSPRTSGGAQDTQYF.

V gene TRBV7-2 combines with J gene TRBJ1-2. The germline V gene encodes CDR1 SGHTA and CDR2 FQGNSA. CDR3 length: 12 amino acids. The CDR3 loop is CASSLGRLGYTF.

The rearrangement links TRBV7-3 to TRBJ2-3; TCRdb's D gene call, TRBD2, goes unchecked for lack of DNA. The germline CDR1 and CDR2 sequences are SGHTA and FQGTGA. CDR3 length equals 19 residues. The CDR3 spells CASSLAPGLGETSTDTQYF. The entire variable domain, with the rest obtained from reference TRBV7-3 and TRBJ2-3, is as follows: GAGVSQTPSNKVTEKGKYVELRCDPISGHTALYWYRQSLGQGPEFLIYFQGTGAADDSGLPNDRFFAVRPEGSVSTLKIQRTERGDSAVYLCASSLAPGLGETSTDTQYFGPGTRLTVL.

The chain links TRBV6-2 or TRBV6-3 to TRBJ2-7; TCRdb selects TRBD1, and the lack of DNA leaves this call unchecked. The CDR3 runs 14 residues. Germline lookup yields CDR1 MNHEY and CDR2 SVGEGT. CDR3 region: CASSAGQGLLEQYF.

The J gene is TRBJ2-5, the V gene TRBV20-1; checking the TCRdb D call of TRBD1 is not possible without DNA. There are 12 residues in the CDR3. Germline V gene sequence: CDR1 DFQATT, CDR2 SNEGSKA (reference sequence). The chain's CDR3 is CSAKQGSKTQYF.

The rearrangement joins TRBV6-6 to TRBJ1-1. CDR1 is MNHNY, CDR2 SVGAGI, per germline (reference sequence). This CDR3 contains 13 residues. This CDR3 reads CASTKIENTEAFF.

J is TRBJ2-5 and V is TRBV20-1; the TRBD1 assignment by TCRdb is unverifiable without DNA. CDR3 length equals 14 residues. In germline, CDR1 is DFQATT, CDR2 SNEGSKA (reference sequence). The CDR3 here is CSAIMLGGGETQYF.

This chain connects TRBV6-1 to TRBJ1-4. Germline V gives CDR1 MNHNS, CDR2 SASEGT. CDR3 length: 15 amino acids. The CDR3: CASSSKAATNEKLFF.

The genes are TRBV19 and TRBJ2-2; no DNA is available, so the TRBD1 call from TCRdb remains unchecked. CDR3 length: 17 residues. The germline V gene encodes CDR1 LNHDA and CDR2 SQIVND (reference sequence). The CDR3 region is CASSRGTGGAWTGELFF.

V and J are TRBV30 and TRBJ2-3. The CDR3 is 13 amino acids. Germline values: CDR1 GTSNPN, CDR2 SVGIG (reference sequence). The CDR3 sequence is CAWSVNSGDTQYF.

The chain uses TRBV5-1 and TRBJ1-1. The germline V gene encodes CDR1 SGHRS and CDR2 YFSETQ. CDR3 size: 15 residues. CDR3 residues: CASSLDGGRDTEAFF. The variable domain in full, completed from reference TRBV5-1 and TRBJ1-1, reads KAGVTQTPRYLIKTRGQQVTLSCSPISGHRSVSWYQQTPGQGLQFLFEYFSETQRNKGNFPGRFSGRQFSNSRSEMNVSTLELGDSALYLCASSLDGGRDTEAFFGQGTRLTVV.

The CDR3 loop reads CASSLATRGGAGELFF. V is TRBV5-1 and J is TRBJ2-2; without DNA, the TCRdb call of TRBD2 cannot be checked. CDR3 length: 16 residues. Germline assignment: CDR1 SGHRS and CDR2 YFSETQ.

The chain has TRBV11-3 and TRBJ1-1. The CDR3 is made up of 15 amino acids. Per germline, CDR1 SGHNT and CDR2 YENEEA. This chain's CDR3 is CASSLGGSRNTEAFF.

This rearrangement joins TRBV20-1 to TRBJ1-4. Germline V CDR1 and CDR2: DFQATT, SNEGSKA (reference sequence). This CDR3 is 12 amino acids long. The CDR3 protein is CSASYWDEKLFF.

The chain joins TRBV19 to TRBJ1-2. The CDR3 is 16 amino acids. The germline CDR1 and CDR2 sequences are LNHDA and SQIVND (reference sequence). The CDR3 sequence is CASSSAGEKINYGYTF.

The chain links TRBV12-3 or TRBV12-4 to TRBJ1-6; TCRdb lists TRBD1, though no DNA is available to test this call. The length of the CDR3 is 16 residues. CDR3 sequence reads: CASSLALRVGHSPLHF.